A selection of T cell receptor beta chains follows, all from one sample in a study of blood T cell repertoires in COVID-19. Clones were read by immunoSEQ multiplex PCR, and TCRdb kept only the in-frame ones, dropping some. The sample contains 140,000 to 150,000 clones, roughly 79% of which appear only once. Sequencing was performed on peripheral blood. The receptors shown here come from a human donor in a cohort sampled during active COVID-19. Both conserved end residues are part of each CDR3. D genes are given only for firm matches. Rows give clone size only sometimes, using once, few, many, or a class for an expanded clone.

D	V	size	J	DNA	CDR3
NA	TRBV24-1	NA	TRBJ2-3	TGTGCCGCCGCGAGTTCAGGGGAAGATACGCAGTATTTT	CAAASSGEDTQYF
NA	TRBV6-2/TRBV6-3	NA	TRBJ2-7	TGTGCCAGCAGTACGACCTCCCCCCGGGTCTACTACGAGCAGTACTTC	CASSTTSPRVYYEQYF
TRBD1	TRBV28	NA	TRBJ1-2	TGTGCCAGCAGTAATAGGAGACAGGGCGATGGCTACACCTTC	CASSNRRQGDGYTF
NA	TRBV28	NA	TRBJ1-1	TGTGCCAGCAGTGCACAAATTGGCCGGAGGGGATTAAACACTGAAGCTTTCTTT	CASSAQIGRRGLNTEAFF
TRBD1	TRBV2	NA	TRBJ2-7	TGTGCCAGCTTCTCGGGACAGCCCGTACGTGGCTACGAGCAGTACTTC	CASFSGQPVRGYEQYF
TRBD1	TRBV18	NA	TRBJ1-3	TGTGCCAGCTCACCCGACAGGGGTGGAAACACCATATATTTT	CASSPDRGGNTIYF
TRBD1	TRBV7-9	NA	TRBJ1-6	TGTGCCAGCAGTACCCAGGGGGCGCTTTCACCCCTCCACTTT	CASSTQGALSPLHF
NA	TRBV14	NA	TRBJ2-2	TGTGCCAGCAGCCCACAGGGTTACGGGGAGCTGTTTTTT	CASSPQGYGELFF
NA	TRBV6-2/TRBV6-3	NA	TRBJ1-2	TGTGCCAGCAGCAACACCCGCACCCATGGCTACACCTTC	CASSNTRTHGYTF
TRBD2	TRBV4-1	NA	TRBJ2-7	TGCGCCAGCAGCCAAGTTGGGACTACCTACGAGCAGTACTTC	CASSQVGTTYEQYF
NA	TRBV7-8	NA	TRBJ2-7	TGTGCCAGCAGCTTAACGTCGGCGGGAAAGGGCTACGAGCAGTACTTC	CASSLTSAGKGYEQYF
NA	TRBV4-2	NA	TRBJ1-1	TGTGCCAGCAGCCGAACCGGGGGGGAGAACACTGAAGCTTTCTTT	CASSRTGGENTEAFF
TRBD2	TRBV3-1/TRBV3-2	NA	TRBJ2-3	TGTGCCAGCACCGCCGGGACTAGCGTCGGGGATACGCAGTATTTT	CASTAGTSVGDTQYF
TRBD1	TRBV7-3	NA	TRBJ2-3	TGTGCCAGCAGCCCATACCGGACAGGGCGGGCAGATACGCAGTATTTT	CASSPYRTGRADTQYF
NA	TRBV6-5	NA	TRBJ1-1	TGTGCCAGCAGTTACAGTGAACAGCAGGCTGAAGCTTTCTTT	CASSYSEQQAEAFF
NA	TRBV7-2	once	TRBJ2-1	TGTGCCAGCAGCTTAGCGGGAGTAGTCTCCTACAATGAGCAGTTCTTC	CASSLAGVVSYNEQFF